This T cell receptor (beta chain) comes out of a study of cytomegalovirus exposure and HLA in healthy donors. Study in general: From HLA-typed donors, an early data release held approximately 85 million unique TCRs.

The PCR had 60 Vbeta and 13 Jbeta primers. Sequencing was performed with immunoSEQ multiplex PCR; in TCRdb, only in-frame clones are kept and a portion is missing. The sample includes about 130,000 clones, 75% to 80% seen only once; the top ten take roughly 2%. Germline V gives CDR1 SEHNR, CDR2 FQNEAQ (reference sequence). The CDR3 spans 15 residues. Overall study results and limits: Researchers left out some V segments, among them TRBV6-2 and TRBV6-3, as indistinguishable.

With regard to this clone: Its antigen is still unknown.

This TCR came from a man under 40 in good health and CMV-seronegative. The sample comprised PBMCs. The rearrangement links TRBV7-9 to TRBJ1-2; 7 bases match TRBD1. The CDR3 DNA follows: TGTGTCGCAGTAGAAGGGGGCTGGAGAAACTATGGCTACACCTTC. The encoded protein is CVAVEGGWRNYGYTF. Full variable domain (remainder filled in from reference TRBV7-9 and TRBJ1-2): DTGVSQNPRHKITKRGQNVTFRCDPISEHNRLYWYRQTLGQGPEFLTYFQNEAQLEKSRLLSDRFSAERPKGSFSTLEIQRTEQGDSAMYLCVAVEGGWRNYGYTFGSGTRLTVV.